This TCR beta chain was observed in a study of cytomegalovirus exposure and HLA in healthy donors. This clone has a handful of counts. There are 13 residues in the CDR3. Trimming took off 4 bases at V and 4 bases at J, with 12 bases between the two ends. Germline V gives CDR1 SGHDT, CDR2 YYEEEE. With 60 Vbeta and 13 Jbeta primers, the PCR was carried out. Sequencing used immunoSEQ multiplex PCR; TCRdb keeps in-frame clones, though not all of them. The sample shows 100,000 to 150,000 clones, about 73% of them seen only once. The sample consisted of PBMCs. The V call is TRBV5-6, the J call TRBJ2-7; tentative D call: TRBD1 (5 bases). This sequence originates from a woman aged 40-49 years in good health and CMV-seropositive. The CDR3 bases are TGTGCCAGCAGCCAGGAGACAGCATACGAGCAGTACTTC. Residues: CASSQETAYEQYF.